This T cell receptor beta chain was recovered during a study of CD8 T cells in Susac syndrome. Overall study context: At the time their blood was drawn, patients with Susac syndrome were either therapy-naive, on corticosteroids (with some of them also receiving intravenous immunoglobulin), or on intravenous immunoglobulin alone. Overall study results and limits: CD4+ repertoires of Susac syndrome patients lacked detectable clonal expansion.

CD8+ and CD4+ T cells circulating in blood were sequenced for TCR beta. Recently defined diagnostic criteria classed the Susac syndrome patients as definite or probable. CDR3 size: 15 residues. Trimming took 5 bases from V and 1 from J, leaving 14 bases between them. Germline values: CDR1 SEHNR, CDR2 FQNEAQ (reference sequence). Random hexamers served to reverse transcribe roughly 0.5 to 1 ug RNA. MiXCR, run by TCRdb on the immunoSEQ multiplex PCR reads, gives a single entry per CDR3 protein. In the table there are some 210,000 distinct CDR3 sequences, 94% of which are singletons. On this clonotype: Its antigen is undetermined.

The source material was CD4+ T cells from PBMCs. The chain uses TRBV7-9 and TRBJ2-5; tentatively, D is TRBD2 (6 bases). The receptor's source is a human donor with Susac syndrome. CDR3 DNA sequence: TGTGCCAGCAGCAAAAACGCGGGGAGCCAAGAGACCCAGTACTTC. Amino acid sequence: CASSKNAGSQETQYF.